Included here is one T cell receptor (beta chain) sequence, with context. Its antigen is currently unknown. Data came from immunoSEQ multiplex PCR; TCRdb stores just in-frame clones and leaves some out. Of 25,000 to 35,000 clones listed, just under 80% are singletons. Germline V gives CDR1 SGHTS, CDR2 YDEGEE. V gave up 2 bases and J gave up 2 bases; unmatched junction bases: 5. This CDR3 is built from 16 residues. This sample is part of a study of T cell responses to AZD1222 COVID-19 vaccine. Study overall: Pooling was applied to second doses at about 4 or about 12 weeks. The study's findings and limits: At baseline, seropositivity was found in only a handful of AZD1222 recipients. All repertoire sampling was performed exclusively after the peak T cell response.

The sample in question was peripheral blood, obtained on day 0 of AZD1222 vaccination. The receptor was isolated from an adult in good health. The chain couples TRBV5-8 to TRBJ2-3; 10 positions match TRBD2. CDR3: CASSLLAGGYTDTQYF. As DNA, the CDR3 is TGTGCCAGCAGCTTATTAGCGGGAGGTTACACAGATACGCAGTATTTT.